This T cell receptor beta chain was recovered during a study of T cell responses to AZD1222 COVID-19 vaccine (dated by TCRdb to about 2021). Some background on the complete study: TCR sequencing covered over 230 trial participants: 207 given two doses of AZD1222 and about 26 given two doses of MenACWY control vaccine. Trial participants were enrolled by age into subgroups of 18-55, 56-69 and 70-plus years, and about 150, 27 and 61 TCR-sequenced participants, respectively, were included in these subgroups. Overall study results and their limits: Conclusions about previously exposed vaccinees are limited, since just 5 or 6 AZD1222 recipients were seropositive for SARS-CoV-2 at baseline. After two AZD1222 doses, both the breadth and the depth of spike-specific TCRs were significantly higher than at day 0 and than in MenACWY recipients. Participants were mostly white British and included more females than males, and it was suggested by the authors that clonal diversity may have been underestimated. No day 14 peak-response samples were available, so repertoires were characterized only after the peak T cell response. In the small 56-69-year group, the increase in depth fell short of significance, most likely because of low power. Nearly half of unique spike-specific TCRs reportedly recognized epitopes outside regions mutated in the B.1.351 and B.1.1.7 variants. The vaccine-associated CD4 TCRs covered the entire spike protein, and the dominant responses fell in regions 160-218 and 743-854.

The CDR3 regions of human TCRbeta chains were subjected to immunosequencing. The paper's processing steps were these. Repertoire TCRs were checked for matches against a reference library of SARS-CoV-2-specific TCRs that had been generated using the MIRA antigen-specificity platform. Breadth was defined as the fraction of unique TCRs that were SARS-CoV-2-associated. Depth was defined as the fraction of total T cells that were SARS-CoV-2-associated. Each spike-specific TCR was assigned to its reactive spike region and to a CD4 or CD8 class using the MIRA data. Log10-transformed breadth and depth values were compared by one-way ANOVA with Sidak's multiple comparisons tests. TCRdb holds this immuneACCESS table with in-frame rearrangements only. Some clones are missing; in checked studies, unresolved V genes explain under half, and the rest has no known cause. V and J calls and clone size follow that table, whereas D and trimming were derived from the DNA. This sample lists 120,000 to 150,000 clones; approximately 90% were detected once. 3.8% of the sample is in the top ten clones.

Counted from cysteine to phenylalanine, this CDR3 has 14 amino acids. The retained sequence is limited to the CDR3, 42 bases, with the frame set at the first base. Based on the germline V gene, the CDR1 and CDR2 sequences are MRHNA and SNTAGT. V and J are trimmed by 2 bases and 7 bases, and the gene matches miss 5 bases of the junction. In the paper's terms, the time point label means: about 28 days (+/-7) after the second vaccine dose. Because spike-specific TCR depth and breadth did not differ between the two schedules, AZD1222 recipients who got a second dose at roughly 4 weeks were pooled with those who got a second dose at roughly 12 weeks. Samples from vaccinated people were obtained from the UK trials COV001 and COV002, which included a single-blind randomized controlled phase 2/3 trial of AZD1222 (ChAdOx1 nCoV-19) in healthy adults. For TCRbeta chain sequencing, PBMC samples from trial participants were taken at day 0 and at day 28 after the second dose.

This clone was observed a handful of times. It has no known antigen specificity. The sample holds no much larger clone one base away, and base qualities are not on file. The V and J segments used are TRBV6-4 and TRBJ2-7, and 10 junction bases match TRBD2. The source was peripheral blood, collected 28 days after the second AZD1222 dose. This TCR was sampled from an adult who received the AZD1222 COVID-19 vaccine. The CDR3 region reads CASSDLAGEGEQYF. The DNA sequence is as follows: TGTGCCAGCAGTGACCTAGCGGGAGAGGGGGAGCAGTACTTC.